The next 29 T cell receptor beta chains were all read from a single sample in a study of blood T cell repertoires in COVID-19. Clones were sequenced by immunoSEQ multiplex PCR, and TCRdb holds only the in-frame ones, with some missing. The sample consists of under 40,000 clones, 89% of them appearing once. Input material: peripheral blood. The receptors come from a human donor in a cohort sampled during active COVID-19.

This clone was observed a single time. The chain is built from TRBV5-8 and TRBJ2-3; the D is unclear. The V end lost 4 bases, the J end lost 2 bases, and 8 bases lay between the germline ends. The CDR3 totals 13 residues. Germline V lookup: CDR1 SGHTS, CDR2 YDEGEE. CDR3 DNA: TGTGCCAGCAGCCCGAGTTACACAGATACGCAGTATTTT. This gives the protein CASSPSYTDTQYF.

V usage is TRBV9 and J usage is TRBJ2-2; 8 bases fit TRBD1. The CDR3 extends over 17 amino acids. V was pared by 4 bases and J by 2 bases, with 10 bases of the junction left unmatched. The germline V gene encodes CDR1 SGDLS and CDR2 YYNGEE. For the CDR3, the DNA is TGTGCCAGCAGCCCTCCCCCCGGGACAGGAAACACCGGGGAGCTGTTTTTT. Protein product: CASSPPPGTGNTGELFF.

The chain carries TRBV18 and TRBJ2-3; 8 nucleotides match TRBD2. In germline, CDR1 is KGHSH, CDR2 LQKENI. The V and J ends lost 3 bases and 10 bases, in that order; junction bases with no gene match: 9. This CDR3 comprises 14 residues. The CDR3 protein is CASSPGLELIAQYF. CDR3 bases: TGTGCCAGCTCACCGGGACTAGAGCTAATCGCGCAGTATTTT.

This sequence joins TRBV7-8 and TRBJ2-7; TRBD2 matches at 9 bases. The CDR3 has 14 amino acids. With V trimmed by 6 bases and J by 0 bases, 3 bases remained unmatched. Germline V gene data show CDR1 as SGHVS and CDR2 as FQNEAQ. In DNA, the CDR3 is TGTGCCAGCAGTAGCGGGGGACGCTCCTACGAGCAGTACTTC. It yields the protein CASSSGGRSYEQYF.

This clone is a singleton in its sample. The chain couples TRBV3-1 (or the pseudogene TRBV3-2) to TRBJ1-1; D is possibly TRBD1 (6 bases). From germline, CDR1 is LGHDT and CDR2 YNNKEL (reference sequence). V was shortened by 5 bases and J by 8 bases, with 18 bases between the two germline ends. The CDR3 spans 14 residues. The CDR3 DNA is TGTGCCAGCAGCTACCTCCAGGGGTACCAGGAAGCTTTCTTT. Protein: CASSYLQGYQEAFF.

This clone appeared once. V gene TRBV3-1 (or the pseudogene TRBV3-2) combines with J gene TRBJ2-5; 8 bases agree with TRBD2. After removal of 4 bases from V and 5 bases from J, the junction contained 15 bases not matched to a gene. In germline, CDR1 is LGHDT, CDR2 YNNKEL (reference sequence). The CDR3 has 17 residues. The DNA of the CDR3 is TGTGCCAGCAGCCCTAGAATCTTAGCGGGAAAGAGGGAGACCCAGTACTTC. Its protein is CASSPRILAGKRETQYF.

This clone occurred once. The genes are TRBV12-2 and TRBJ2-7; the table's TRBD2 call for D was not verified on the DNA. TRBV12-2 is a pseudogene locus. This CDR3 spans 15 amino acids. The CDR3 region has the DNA TGTGCAAGTCGCCTGCGCGGTGGAGGGCCCTACGAGCAGTACTTC. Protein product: CASRLRGGGPYEQYF.

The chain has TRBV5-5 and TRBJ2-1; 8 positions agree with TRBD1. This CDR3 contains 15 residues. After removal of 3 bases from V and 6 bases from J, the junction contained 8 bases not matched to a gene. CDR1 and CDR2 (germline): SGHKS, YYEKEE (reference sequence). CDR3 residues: CASSWGQVGSNEQFF. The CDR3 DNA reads TGTGCCAGCAGCTGGGGACAGGTGGGGTCCAATGAGCAGTTCTTC.

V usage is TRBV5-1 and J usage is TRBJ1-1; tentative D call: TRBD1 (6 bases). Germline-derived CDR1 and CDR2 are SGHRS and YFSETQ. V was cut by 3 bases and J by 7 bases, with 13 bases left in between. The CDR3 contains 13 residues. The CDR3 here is CASSSTGSFEAFF. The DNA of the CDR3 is TGCGCCAGCAGCTCTACAGGGTCCTTTGAAGCTTTCTTT.

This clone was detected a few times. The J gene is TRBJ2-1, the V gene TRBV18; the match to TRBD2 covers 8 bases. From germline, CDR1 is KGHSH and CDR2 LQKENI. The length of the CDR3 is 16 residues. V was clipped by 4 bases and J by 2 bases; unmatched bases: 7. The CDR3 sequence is CASSLNSGTTYNEQFF. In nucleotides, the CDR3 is TGTGCCAGCTCACTAAATAGCGGGACCACCTACAATGAGCAGTTCTTC.

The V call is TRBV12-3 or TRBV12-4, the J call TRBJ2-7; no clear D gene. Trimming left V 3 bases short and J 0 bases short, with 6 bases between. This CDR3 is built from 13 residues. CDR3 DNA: TGTGCCAGCAGTTTCCGGGTCTCCTACGAGCAGTACTTC. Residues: CASSFRVSYEQYF.

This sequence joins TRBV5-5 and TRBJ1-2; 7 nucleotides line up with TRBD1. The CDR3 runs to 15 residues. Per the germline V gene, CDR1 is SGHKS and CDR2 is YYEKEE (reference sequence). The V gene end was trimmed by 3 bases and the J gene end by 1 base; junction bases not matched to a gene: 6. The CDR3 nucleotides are TGTGCCAGCAGCTCCGGGGACAGCCATAACTATGGCTACACCTTC. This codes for CASSSGDSHNYGYTF.

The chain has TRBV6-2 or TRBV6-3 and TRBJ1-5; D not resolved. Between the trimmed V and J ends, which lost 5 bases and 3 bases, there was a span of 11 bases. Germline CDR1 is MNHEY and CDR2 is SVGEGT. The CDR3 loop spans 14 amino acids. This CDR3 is CASSRGRDNQPQHF. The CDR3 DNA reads TGTGCCAGCAGTCGCGGCCGGGACAATCAGCCCCAGCATTTT.

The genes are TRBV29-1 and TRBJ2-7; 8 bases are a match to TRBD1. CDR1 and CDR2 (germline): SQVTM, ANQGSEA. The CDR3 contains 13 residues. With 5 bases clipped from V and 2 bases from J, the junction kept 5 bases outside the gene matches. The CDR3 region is CSVTGTGAYEQYF. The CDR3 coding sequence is TGCAGCGTTACCGGGACAGGCGCCTACGAGCAGTACTTC.

The CDR3 here is CASSLGYRSPYEQYF. CDR3 nucleotide sequence: TGTGCCAGCAGCTTAGGGTACAGGTCCCCCTACGAGCAGTACTTC. This chain joins TRBV7-2 and TRBJ2-7; D perhaps matches TRBD1 (5 bases). Trimming left V 1 base short and J 2 bases short, with 12 bases between. This CDR3 has 15 amino acids. Germline CDR1 and CDR2: SGHTA and FQGNSA. The whole variable domain, filled in from reference TRBV7-2 and TRBJ2-7, reads GAGVSQSPSNKVTEKGKDVELRCDPISGHTALYWYRQSLGQGLEFLIYFQGNSAPDKSGLPSDRFSAERTGGSVSTLTIQRTQQEDSAVYLCASSLGYRSPYEQYFGPGTRLTVT.

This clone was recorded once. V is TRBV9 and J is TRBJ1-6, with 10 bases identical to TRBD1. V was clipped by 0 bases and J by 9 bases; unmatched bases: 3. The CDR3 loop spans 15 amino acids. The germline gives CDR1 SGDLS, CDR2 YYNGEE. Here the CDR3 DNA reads TGTGCCAGCAGCGTAGGCGGACAGGGGGGTTCACCCCTCCACTTT. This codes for CASSVGGQGGSPLHF.

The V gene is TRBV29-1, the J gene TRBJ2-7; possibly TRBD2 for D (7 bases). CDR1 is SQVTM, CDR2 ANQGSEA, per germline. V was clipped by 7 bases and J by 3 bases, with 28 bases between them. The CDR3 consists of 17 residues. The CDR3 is CSASGEGGSKWVYEQYF. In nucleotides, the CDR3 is TGCAGCGCCTCGGGGGAGGGGGGCAGTAAGTGGGTCTACGAGCAGTACTTC.

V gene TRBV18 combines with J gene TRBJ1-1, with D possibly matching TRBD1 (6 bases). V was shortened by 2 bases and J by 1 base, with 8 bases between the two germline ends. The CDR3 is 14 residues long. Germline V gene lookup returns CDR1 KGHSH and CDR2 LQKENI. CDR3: CASSPGTSNTEAFF. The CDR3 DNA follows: TGTGCCAGCTCACCAGGGACATCGAACACTGAAGCTTTCTTT.

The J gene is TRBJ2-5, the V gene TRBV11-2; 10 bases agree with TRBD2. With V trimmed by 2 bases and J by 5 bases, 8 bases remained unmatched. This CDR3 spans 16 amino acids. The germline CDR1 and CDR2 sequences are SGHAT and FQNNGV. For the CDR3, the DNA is TGTGCCAGCAGCTTAACGTTTAGCGGGGGGAGGGAGACCCAGTACTTC. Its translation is CASSLTFSGGRETQYF.

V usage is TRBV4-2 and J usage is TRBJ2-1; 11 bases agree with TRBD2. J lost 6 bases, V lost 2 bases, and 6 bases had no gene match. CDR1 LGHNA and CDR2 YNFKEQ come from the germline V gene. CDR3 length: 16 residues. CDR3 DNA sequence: TGTGCCAGCAGCCAATTTAGCGGGAGGGCCGTCAATGAGCAGTTCTTC. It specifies CASSQFSGRAVNEQFF.

The CDR3 nucleotides read TGCGCCAGCAGCCGCACGGGTTCCTATAATTCACCCCTCCACTTT. Amino acids: CASSRTGSYNSPLHF. The chain couples TRBV4-1 to TRBJ1-6; D is uncertain. CDR3 length: 15 residues. Trimming shortened V by 4 bases and J by 1 base, and 8 bases separated the two germline ends. Germline V gene lookup returns CDR1 MGHRA and CDR2 YSYEKL.

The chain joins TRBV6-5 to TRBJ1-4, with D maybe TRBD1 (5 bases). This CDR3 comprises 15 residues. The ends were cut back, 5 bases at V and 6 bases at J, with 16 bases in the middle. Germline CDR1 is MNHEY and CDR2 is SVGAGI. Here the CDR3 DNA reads TGTGCCAGCAGTCCGACGGGGGGAACACATGAAAAACTGTTTTTT. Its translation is CASSPTGGTHEKLFF.

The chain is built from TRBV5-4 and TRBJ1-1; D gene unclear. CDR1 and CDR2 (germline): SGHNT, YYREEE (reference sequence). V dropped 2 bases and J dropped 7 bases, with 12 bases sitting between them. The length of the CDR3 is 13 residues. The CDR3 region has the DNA TGTGCCAGCAGCTTATTTGGAGAGGTTGAAGCTTTCTTT. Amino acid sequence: CASSLFGEVEAFF.

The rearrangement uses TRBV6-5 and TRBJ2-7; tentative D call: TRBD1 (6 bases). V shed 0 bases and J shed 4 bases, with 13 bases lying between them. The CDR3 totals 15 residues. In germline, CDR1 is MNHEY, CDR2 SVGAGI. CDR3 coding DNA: TGTGCCAGCAGTTACTCCCAGGACAGAGGATACGAGCAGTACTTC. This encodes CASSYSQDRGYEQYF.

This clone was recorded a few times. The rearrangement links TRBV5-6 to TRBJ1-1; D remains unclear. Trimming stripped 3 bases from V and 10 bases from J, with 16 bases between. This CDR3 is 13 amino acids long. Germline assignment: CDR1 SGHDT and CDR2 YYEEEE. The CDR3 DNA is TGTGCCAGCAGCTCCCTGGGAGGTCCAATAGCTTTCTTT. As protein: CASSSLGGPIAFF.

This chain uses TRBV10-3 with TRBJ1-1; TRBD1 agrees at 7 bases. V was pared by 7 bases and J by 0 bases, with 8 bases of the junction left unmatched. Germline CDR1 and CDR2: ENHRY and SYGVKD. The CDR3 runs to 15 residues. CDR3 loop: CAITDPGQMNTEAFF. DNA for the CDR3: TGTGCCATCACAGACCCGGGACAGATGAACACTGAAGCTTTCTTT.

The CDR3 region is CASSWTSNRDTQYF. CDR3 sequence (DNA): TGTGCCAGCAGTTGGACTAGCAACCGAGATACGCAGTATTTT. The chain recombines TRBV28 with TRBJ2-3; 8 bases are a match to TRBD2. CDR3 length: 14 amino acids. The V and J ends lost 4 bases and 5 bases, in that order; junction bases with no gene match: 5. The V gene's germline CDR1 is MDHEN and CDR2 SYDVKM.

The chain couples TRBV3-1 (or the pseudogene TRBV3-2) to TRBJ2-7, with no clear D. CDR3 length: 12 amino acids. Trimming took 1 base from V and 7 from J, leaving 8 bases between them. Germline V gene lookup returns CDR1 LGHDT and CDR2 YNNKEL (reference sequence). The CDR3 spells CASSQVIGEQYF. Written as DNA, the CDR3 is TGTGCCAGCAGCCAAGTGATCGGGGAGCAGTACTTC.

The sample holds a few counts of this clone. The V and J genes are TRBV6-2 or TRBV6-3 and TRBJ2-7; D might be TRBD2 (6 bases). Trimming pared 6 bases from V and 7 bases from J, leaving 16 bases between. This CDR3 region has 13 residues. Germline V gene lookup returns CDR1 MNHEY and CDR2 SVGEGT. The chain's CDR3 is CASSSAGRGEQYF. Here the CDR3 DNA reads TGTGCCAGCAGCTCAGCGGGCCGCGGAGAGCAGTACTTC.